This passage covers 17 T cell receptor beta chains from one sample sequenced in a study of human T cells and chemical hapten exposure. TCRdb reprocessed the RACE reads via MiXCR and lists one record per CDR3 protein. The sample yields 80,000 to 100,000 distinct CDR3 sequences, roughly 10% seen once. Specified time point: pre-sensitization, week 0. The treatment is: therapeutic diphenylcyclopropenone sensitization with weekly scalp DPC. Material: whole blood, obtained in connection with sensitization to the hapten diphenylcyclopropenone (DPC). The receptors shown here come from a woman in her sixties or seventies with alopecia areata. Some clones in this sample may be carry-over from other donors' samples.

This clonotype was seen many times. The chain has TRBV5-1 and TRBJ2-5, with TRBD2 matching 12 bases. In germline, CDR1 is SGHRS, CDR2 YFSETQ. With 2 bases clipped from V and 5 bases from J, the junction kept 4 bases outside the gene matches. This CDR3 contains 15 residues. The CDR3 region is CASSLGLAGPETQYF. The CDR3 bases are TGCGCCAGCAGCTTAGGACTAGCGGGGCCTGAGACCCAGTACTTC. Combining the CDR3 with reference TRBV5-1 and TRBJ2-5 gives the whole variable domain KAGVTQTPRYLIKTRGQQVTLSCSPISGHRSVSWYQQTPGQGLQFLFEYFSETQRNKGNFPGRFSGRQFSNSRSEMNVSTLELGDSALYLCASSLGLAGPETQYFGPGTRLLVL.

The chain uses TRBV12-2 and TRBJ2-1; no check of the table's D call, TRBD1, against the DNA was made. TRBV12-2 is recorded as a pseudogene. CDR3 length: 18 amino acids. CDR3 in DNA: TGTGCAAGTCGCTTAACCACTGGGGAAGCAGGGTCCTACAATGAGCAGTTCTTC. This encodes CASRLTTGEAGSYNEQFF.

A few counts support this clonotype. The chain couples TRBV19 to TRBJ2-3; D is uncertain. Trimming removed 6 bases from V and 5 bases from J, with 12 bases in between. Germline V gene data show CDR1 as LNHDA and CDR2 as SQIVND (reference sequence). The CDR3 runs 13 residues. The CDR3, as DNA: TGTGCCAGTAGGTCTGCAGGCGAAGATACGCAGTATTTT. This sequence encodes CASRSAGEDTQYF.

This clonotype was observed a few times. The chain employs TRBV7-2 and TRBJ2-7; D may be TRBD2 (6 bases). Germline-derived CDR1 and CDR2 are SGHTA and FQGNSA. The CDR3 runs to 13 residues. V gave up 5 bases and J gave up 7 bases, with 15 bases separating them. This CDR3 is CASSRLRGKEQYF. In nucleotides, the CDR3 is TGTGCCAGCAGCCGCCTTCGGGGGAAGGAGCAGTACTTC.

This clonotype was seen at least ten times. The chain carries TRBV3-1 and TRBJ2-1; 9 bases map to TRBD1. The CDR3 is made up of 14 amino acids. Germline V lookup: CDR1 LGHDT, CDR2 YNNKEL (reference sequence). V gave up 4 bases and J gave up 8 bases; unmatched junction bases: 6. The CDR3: CASSLGQGLDEQFF. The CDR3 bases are TGTGCCAGCAGCCTAGGACAGGGGCTCGATGAGCAGTTCTTC.

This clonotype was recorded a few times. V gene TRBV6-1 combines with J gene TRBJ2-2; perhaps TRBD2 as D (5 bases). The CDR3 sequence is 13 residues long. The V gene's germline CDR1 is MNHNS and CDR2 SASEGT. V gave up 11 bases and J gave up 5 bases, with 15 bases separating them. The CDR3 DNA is TGTGCCGGACGAGGGCGGGCGACCGGGGAGCTGTTTTTT. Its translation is CAGRGRATGELFF.

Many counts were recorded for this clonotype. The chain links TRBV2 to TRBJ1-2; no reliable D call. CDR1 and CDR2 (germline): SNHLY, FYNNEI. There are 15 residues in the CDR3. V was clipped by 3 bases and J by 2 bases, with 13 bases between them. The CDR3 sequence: CASSEGRPLNYGYTF. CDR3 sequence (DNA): TGTGCCAGCAGTGAGGGCAGGCCACTCAACTATGGCTACACCTTC.

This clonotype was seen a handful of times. The CDR3 loop is CASRTRTGRSREKLFF. In DNA form, the CDR3 reads TGTGCCAGCAGGACACGAACAGGGCGGTCGCGGGAAAAACTGTTTTTT. This chain uses TRBV6-5 with TRBJ1-4; a possible D gene is TRBD1 (6 bases). The germline V gene has CDR1 MNHEY and CDR2 SVGAGI. V was trimmed by 6 bases and J by 8 bases, leaving 22 bases between them. There are 16 residues in the CDR3.

CDR3 DNA sequence: TGTGCCAGCAGTCAACGACTAGCGGGGTTTGATACGCAGTATTTT. Its translation is CASSQRLAGFDTQYF. This sequence joins TRBV6-6 and TRBJ2-3; the match to TRBD2 covers 11 bases. Germline V gives CDR1 MNHNY, CDR2 SVGAGI (reference sequence). This CDR3 is 15 amino acids long. V trimming: 5 bases; J trimming: 6 bases; junction bases outside the gene matches: 7.

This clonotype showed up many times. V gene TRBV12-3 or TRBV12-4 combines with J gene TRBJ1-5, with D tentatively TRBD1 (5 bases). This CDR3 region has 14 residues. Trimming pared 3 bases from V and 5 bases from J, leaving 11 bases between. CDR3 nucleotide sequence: TGTGCCAGCAGTTTTTCAGGGCTCGATCAGCCCCAGCATTTT. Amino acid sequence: CASSFSGLDQPQHF.

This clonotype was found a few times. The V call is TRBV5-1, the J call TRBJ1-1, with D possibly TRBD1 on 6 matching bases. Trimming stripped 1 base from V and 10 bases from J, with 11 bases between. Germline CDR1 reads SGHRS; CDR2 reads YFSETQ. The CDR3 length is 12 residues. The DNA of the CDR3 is TGCGCCAGCAGCTTGATGAGGGGGGGAGCTTTCTTT. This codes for CASSLMRGGAFF.

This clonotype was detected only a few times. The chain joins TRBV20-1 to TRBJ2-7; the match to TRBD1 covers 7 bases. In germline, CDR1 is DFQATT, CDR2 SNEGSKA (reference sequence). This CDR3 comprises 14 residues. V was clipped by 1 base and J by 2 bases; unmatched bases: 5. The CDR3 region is CSARAGTATYEQYF. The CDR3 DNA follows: TGCAGTGCTAGAGCCGGGACAGCTACCTACGAGCAGTACTTC.

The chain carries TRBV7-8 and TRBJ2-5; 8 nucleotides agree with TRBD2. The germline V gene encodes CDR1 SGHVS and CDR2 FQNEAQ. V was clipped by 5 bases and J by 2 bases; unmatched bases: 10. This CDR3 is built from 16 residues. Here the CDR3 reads CASSPRGGTRQETQYF. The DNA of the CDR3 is TGTGCCAGCAGCCCCCGGGGGGGGACTAGACAAGAGACCCAGTACTTC.

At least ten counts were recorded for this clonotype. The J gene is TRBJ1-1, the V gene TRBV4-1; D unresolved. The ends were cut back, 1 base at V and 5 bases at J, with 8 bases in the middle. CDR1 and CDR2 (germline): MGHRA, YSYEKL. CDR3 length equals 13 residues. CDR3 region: CASSQATDTEAFF. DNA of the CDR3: TGCGCCAGCAGCCAAGCGACTGATACTGAAGCTTTCTTT.

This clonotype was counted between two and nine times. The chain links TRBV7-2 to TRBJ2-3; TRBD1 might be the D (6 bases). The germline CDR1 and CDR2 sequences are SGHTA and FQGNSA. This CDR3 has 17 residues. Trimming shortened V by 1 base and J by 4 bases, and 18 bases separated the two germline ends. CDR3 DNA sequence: TGTGCCAGCAGCTTAGTCGGTTCGGGTCAGGGGCCAGATACGCAGTATTTT. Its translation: CASSLVGSGQGPDTQYF.

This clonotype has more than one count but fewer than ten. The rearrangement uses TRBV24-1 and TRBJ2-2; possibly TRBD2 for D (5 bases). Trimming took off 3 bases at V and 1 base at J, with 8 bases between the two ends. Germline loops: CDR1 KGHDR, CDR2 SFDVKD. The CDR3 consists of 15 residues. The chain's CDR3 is CATSDRTGNTGELFF. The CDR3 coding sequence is TGTGCCACCAGTGATCGGACTGGGAACACCGGGGAGCTGTTTTTT.

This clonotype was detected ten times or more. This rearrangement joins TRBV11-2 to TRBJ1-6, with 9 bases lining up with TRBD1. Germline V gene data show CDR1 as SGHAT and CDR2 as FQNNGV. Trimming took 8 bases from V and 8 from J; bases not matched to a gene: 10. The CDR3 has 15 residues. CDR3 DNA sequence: TGTGCCAGCGGGGGCGGACAGGGGAGGGATTCACCCCTCCACTTT. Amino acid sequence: CASGGGQGRDSPLHF.